The clone carrying this T cell receptor (beta chain) was recorded only once. Its antigen is unknown. The sample is drawn from a study of blood T cells in healthy people across ages. Study findings and constraints: Across samples, TCR beta diversity tracked strongly with naive T cell percentage.

Together with a sample-barcoded 5' primer, a J-beta primer mix was included in a second PCR lasting 7 to 11 cycles. TCRdb independently ran MiXCR on the 5' RACE reads; one entry per CDR3 protein. Here the sample spans hundreds of thousands of distinct CDR3 sequences, 56% being singletons. Germline lookup yields CDR1 MNHEY and CDR2 SVGAGI. This CDR3 contains 15 residues. V was clipped by 6 bases and J by 8 bases; unmatched bases: 11. Healthy Caucasian individuals from Russia aged about 6 to 90 served as donors. The sample, approximately 10 milliliters of peripheral blood, was drawn from each donor. A minimum of 5.5 micrograms of total RNA was extracted per sample.

The rearrangement links TRBV6-5 to TRBJ2-1; TRBD1 agrees at 9 bases. Sequenced material: blood. The TCR was taken from a man aged 35 to 55 in good health. CDR3 in DNA: TGTGCCAGCAGGGGTGGGGGACAGGGTTTGTATGAGCAGTTCTTC. Amino acids: CASRGGGQGLYEQFF.